This TCR beta chain is drawn from a study of identical twins. V shed 1 base and J shed 6 bases, with 10 bases lying between them. Germline V lookup: CDR1 SSHAT, CDR2 FNYEAQ (reference sequence). This CDR3 comprises 13 residues. TCRdb called the 5' RACE reads again in MiXCR, with one record for every CDR3 protein. This table holds roughly 1.6 million distinct CDR3 sequences, under 35% found once. The receptor was isolated from a newborn girl in good health. Sequenced material: cord blood. The V call is TRBV7-7, the J call TRBJ2-7; D gene ambiguous. CDR3 region: CASSLEPASEQYF. The DNA of the CDR3 is TGTGCCAGCAGCTTAGAGCCCGCCTCCGAGCAGTACTTC.